This passage covers 14 T cell receptor beta chains from one sample sequenced in a study of post-analysis software for immune sequencing data. General study results and limits: Patients showed TRBV5-6, TRBV5-1 and TRBV20-1 among five TRBV segments more frequent than in controls.

TCR beta libraries were prepared from cDNA with unique molecular identifiers. TCRdb re-called the PCR reads with MiXCR, one entry per CDR3 protein. The sample has about 170,000 distinct CDR3 sequences; about 29% are singletons. Which antigens these TCRs recognize remains unknown. Sequencing was done on a sample of blood. The source is a girl aged 5-17 years with multiple sclerosis.

This clonotype was recorded many times. The chain recombines TRBV7-9 with TRBJ1-2; D possibly corresponds to TRBD1 (5 bases). In germline, CDR1 is SEHNR, CDR2 FQNEAQ (reference sequence). Deletions cut 1 base from V and 6 bases from J, with 12 bases between. This CDR3 comprises 14 residues. The CDR3 coding sequence is TGTGCCAGCAGCTTAGGGGGCGTGGAGGATGGCTACACCTTC. Translating gives CASSLGGVEDGYTF.

The chain has TRBV12-5 and TRBJ2-7; the match to TRBD1 covers 7 bases. J lost 0 bases, V lost 5 bases, and 4 bases had no gene match. The CDR3 is 14 amino acids. The germline V gene encodes CDR1 LGHNT and CDR2 FRNRAP. The CDR3 DNA reads TGTGCTAGTGGTCCTGACAGGGACTCCTACGAGCAGTACTTC. Its protein product is CASGPDRDSYEQYF.

The V and J genes are TRBV18 and TRBJ1-3; D is possibly TRBD1 (5 bases). Germline V lookup: CDR1 KGHSH, CDR2 LQKENI. This CDR3 has 15 residues. V was clipped by 4 bases and J by 8 bases, with 18 bases between them. CDR3 DNA: TGTGCCAGCTCACTAGGTCCCGGGACGGTGGACACCATATATTTT. Protein product: CASSLGPGTVDTIYF.

Comment on this clonotype: Just one base apart from a much larger clone, this may be a read error. The rearrangement uses TRBV27 and TRBJ2-7; 10 nucleotides match TRBD2. The CDR3 spans 16 residues. Unmatched junction bases numbered 8, after V lost 0 bases and J lost 6 bases. CDR1 and CDR2 (germline): MNHEY, SMNVEV (reference sequence). As DNA, the CDR3 is TGTGCCAGCAGTTTATCATCAGGACTAGCGGACTGCGAGCAGTACTTC. Its translation is CASSLSSGLADCEQYF.

The chain employs TRBV20-1 and TRBJ1-4; TRBD1 is a possible D gene (5 bases). Germline V lookup: CDR1 DFQATT, CDR2 SNEGSKA (reference sequence). The CDR3 consists of 12 residues. V lost 5 bases and J lost 3, with 7 bases in between. CDR3 nucleotides: TGCAGTGCTCCGGGACCTAATGAAAAACTGTTTTTT. Encoded protein: CSAPGPNEKLFF.

This clonotype showed up just a few times. J is TRBJ1-2 and V is TRBV7-9, with D perhaps TRBD1 (5 bases). Between the trimmed V and J ends, which lost 5 bases and 3 bases, there was a span of 19 bases. Germline-derived CDR1 and CDR2 are SEHNR and FQNEAQ (reference sequence). CDR3 length: 16 residues. The CDR3 region has the DNA TGTGCCAGCAGCCCAGGGACCGGCGCCGAGTACTATGGCTACACCTTC. Its translation is CASSPGTGAEYYGYTF.

This clonotype has a handful of counts. This rearrangement joins TRBV10-2 to TRBJ1-1; 8 bases match TRBD1. The CDR3 has 15 amino acids. The V segment lost 4 bases and the J segment 5 bases; nucleotides outside the gene matches: 9. Germline assignment: CDR1 WSHSY and CDR2 SAAADI. The CDR3 nucleotides are TGCGCCAGCAGTGTGGGAACAGGGGGAAAGACTGAAGCTTTCTTT. Protein product: CASSVGTGGKTEAFF.

In this sample, this clonotype turned up many times. The J gene is TRBJ2-5, the V gene TRBV5-1, with 8 nucleotides matching TRBD1. CDR3 length equals 16 residues. CDR1 SGHRS and CDR2 YFSETQ come from the germline V gene. V lost 2 bases to trimming and J lost 2 bases; unmatched junction nucleotides: 8. CDR3 DNA: TGCGCCAGCAGCTTCCGGGACAGGTCGACACAAGAGACCCAGTACTTC. Protein sequence: CASSFRDRSTQETQYF.

V and J are TRBV5-1 and TRBJ1-2; D unresolved. This CDR3 is built from 14 residues. V dropped 0 bases and J dropped 4 bases, with 10 bases sitting between them. Germline lookup yields CDR1 SGHRS and CDR2 YFSETQ. CDR3 in DNA: TGCGCCAGCAGCTTGGGCCAGTCGAGCTATGGCTACACCTTC. Encoded protein: CASSLGQSSYGYTF.

This sequence joins TRBV7-2 and TRBJ2-7; weak D call: TRBD2 (6 bases). Germline CDR1 and CDR2: SGHTA and FQGNSA. The CDR3 is 15 amino acids. V was pared by 5 bases and J by 6 bases, with 20 bases between. The CDR3 reads CASSQDPAGSTEQYF. Here the CDR3 DNA reads TGTGCCAGCAGCCAAGACCCAGCGGGTTCTACCGAGCAGTACTTC.

The chain carries TRBV6-2 or TRBV6-3 and TRBJ2-7; D not resolved. The DNA end favors TRBJ2-5, so the J call may be wrong. The CDR3 runs 13 residues. The germline gives CDR1 MNHEY, CDR2 SVGEGT. CDR3 bases: TGTGCCAGCAGTTACGGAGTGTGGGAGACCCAGTACTTC. Its protein product is CASSYGVWETQYF.

The table lists this clonotype with many counts. The rearrangement links TRBV24-1 to TRBJ1-2, with TRBD1 matching 7 bases. J lost 4 bases, V lost 3 bases, and 10 bases had no gene match. The germline V gene has CDR1 KGHDR and CDR2 SFDVKD. CDR3 length equals 16 residues. CDR3 region: CATSDPRTGVGYGYTF. CDR3 sequence (DNA): TGTGCCACCAGTGATCCCCGAACAGGGGTCGGCTATGGCTACACCTTC.

The J gene is TRBJ1-6, the V gene TRBV12-3 or TRBV12-4; D is possibly TRBD1 (5 bases). V lost 4 bases, J lost 2 bases, and 15 bases lay in between. The CDR3 is made up of 17 amino acids. DNA of the CDR3: TGTGCCAGCAGTTCGTCTGTCTCAGGGCCCTATAATTCACCCCTCCACTTT. Translation gives CASSSSVSGPYNSPLHF.

This clonotype turned up a few times. The chain carries TRBV12-5 and TRBJ2-7; 9 positions agree with TRBD2. The DNA end is a closer match to TRBJ2-5, so the J assignment may be wrong. Germline V gives CDR1 LGHNT, CDR2 FRNRAP. The CDR3 consists of 15 residues. CDR3 nucleotides: TGTGCTAGTGGCGCTCCCGGGACTAGCTGTGAGACCCAGTACTTC. Protein product: CASGAPGTSCETQYF.